One sample yielded the 6 T cell receptor beta chains listed below, sequenced in a study of T-cell reconstitution after alpha-beta-depleted transplantation in children. Preparation of the TCRbeta library was carried out with unique molecular identifiers. TCRdb reanalysed the PCR reads using MiXCR and keeps one entry per CDR3 protein. This table has 180,000 or so distinct CDR3 sequences, approximately 6% appearing once. The starting material was PBMCs, obtained before TCRalphabeta/CD19-depleted stem cell transplant. Source of these receptors: a girl under three years old with combined immunodeficiency, due to receive a stem cell transplant.

The chain carries TRBV7-6 and TRBJ2-1, with 7 bases identical to TRBD2. J was trimmed by 6 bases and V by 1 base; bases with no gene match: 3. CDR3 length equals 14 residues. Germline V gives CDR1 SGHVS, CDR2 FNYEAQ. The DNA of the CDR3 is TGTGCCAGCAGCTTAGGCCCGGGGGGCAATGAGCAGTTCTTC. Protein: CASSLGPGGNEQFF.

This clonotype was observed a few times. The chain links TRBV20-1 to TRBJ2-5; no firm D call. This CDR3 comprises 16 residues. Deletions cut 3 bases from V and 3 bases from J, with 20 bases between. Germline assignment: CDR1 DFQATT and CDR2 SNEGSKA (reference sequence). CDR3 nucleotide sequence: TGCAGTGCTAGCCCCAGTTTTGTCGTGGTTGAAGAGACCCAGTACTTC. Its protein is CSASPSFVVVEETQYF.

Ten or more counts support this clonotype. The rearrangement joins TRBV12-3 or TRBV12-4 to TRBJ2-1, with unresolved D. CDR3 length: 15 residues. The V gene lost 6 bases and the J gene lost 0 bases, with 12 bases spanning the gap. CDR3 nucleotides: TGTGCCAGCAGCCCCACGGCGAGCTCCTACAATGAGCAGTTCTTC. Translating it yields CASSPTASSYNEQFF.

This clonotype has a count of ten or more. The chain carries TRBV4-2 and TRBJ2-1, with TRBD1 matching over 9 bases. The CDR3 is made up of 13 amino acids. J was trimmed by 8 bases and V by 5 bases; bases with no gene match: 4. Germline values: CDR1 LGHNA, CDR2 YNFKEQ. This CDR3 reads CASSWGQGDEQFF. Here the CDR3 DNA reads TGTGCCAGCAGCTGGGGACAGGGCGATGAGCAGTTCTTC.

Ten or more counts support this clonotype. This chain uses TRBV11-3 with TRBJ2-1, with TRBD1 matching 9 bases. The germline V gene has CDR1 SGHNT and CDR2 YENEEA. The CDR3 contains 15 residues. Unmatched junction bases numbered 4, after V lost 5 bases and J lost 2 bases. CDR3 in DNA: TGTGCCAGCAGCAGTAGGACAGGGGCCTACAATGAGCAGTTCTTC. The encoded protein is CASSSRTGAYNEQFF.

This clonotype was detected many times. The gene calls are TRBV29-1 and TRBJ1-1; D is ambiguous. The CDR3 runs to 12 residues. Germline CDR1 SQVTM, CDR2 ANQGSEA. V was trimmed by 4 bases and J by 0 bases, leaving 6 bases between them. This CDR3 reads CSVAAMNTEAFF. CDR3 DNA: TGCAGCGTTGCGGCGATGAACACTGAAGCTTTCTTT.